This T cell receptor (beta chain) was obtained from a study of molecular identifiers for immune sequencing clone quantification. Study conclusions and caveats: Over 98% of effector molecules, yet under 1% of naive-cell molecules, were held by clones above 20 RNA copies.

TCR libraries were built in bulk with a published protocol and specific TCR primers. One entry per CDR3 protein, called by TCRdb with MiXCR from the PCR reads. The table records fewer than 350,000 distinct CDR3 sequences, 24% of them present only once. This CDR3 comprises 17 residues. Trimming cost V 2 bases and J 4 bases, with 19 bases left between them. CDR1 is SEHNR, CDR2 FQNEAQ, per germline (reference sequence). As CD8+CD4-CCR7+CD45RA+ cells, naive CD8 T cells were sorted. This clonotype appeared a few times. Antigen unknown. The source material was naive CD8+ T cells from blood, with Jurkat cell RNA spiked in. Subset in this sample: FACS-sorted CD8+CD4-CCR7+CD45RA+ naive T cells. The chain has TRBV7-9 and TRBJ2-3; possible D gene TRBD1, 7 bases. This clonotype originated in a human donor in good health. Some libraries in this study had Jurkat cell RNA spiked in. Here the CDR3 DNA reads TGTGCCAGCAGCTTAACTCCTTCAGGGGGGAGCTCAGATACGCAGTATTTT. Residues: CASSLTPSGGSSDTQYF.